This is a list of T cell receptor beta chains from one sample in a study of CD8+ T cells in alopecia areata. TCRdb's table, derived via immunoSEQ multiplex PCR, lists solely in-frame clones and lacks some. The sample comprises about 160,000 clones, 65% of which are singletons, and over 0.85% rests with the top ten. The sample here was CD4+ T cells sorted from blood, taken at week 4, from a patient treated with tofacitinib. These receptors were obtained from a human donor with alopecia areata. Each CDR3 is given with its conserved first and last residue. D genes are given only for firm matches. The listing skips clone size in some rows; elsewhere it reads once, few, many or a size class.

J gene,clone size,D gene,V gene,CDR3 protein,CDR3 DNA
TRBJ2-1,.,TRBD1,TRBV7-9,CASSPPRIQGSEQFF,TGTGCCAGCAGCCCGCCCCGGATACAGGGGAGTGAGCAGTTCTTC
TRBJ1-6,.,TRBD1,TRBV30,CAWDITGTGDSPLHF,TGTGCCTGGGATATCACCGGGACAGGTGATTCACCCCTCCACTTT
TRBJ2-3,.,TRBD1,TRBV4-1,CASSQDRGQSTDTQYF,TGCGCCAGCAGCCAAGATAGGGGACAGAGCACAGATACGCAGTATTTT
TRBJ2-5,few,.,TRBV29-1,CSPNGPEETQYF,TGCAGCCCCAACGGCCCAGAAGAGACCCAGTACTTC
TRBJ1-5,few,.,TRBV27,CASSFRGGNQPQHF,TGTGCCAGCAGTTTTCGAGGGGGCAATCAGCCCCAGCATTTT
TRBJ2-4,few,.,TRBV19,CASSSQAGGKNIQYF,TGTGCCAGTAGTTCCCAGGCGGGTGGCAAAAACATTCAGTACTTC
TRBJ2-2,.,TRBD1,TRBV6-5,CASRQPGQSTGELFF,TGTGCCAGCAGGCAGCCGGGACAGAGCACCGGGGAGCTGTTTTTT
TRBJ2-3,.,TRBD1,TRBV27,CASSLRMDRRHTDTQYF,TGTGCCAGCAGTTTAAGGATGGACAGGAGACACACAGATACGCAGTATTTT
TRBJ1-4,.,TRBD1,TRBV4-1,CASSQVMQGAYNEKLFF,TGCGCCAGCAGCCAAGTTATGCAGGGGGCGTACAATGAAAAACTGTTTTTT
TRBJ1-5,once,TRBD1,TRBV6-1,CASKGQGSNQPQHF,TGTGCCAGCAAAGGACAGGGAAGCAATCAGCCCCAGCATTTT
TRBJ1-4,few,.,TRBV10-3,CAISEGLRSNEKLFF,TGTGCCATCAGTGAGGGGCTCCGGAGTAATGAAAAACTGTTTTTT
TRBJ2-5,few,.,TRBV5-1,CASSTSGTRETQYF,TGCGCCAGCAGCACCTCCGGGACGAGGGAGACCCAGTACTTC
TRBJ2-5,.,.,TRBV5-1,CASSLLQETQYF,TGCGCCAGCAGCTTACTCCAAGAGACCCAGTACTTC
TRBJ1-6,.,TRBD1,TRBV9,CASSPVGGTGNSPLHF,TGTGCCAGCAGCCCAGTGGGTGGGACAGGTAATTCACCCCTCCACTTT
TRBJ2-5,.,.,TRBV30,CAHGGALQYF,TGTGCACATGGCGGAGCTCTCCAGTACTTC
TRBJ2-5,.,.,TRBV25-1,CASSEFGGALTQYF,TGTGCCAGCAGTGAATTTGGGGGCGCGTTGACCCAGTACTTC
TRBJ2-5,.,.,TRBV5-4,CAGGNGASKGETQYF,TGTGCCGGGGGGAACGGAGCATCCAAGGGAGAGACCCAGTACTTC
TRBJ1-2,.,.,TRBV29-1,CSVVGPYGYTF,TGCAGCGTTGTAGGGCCCTATGGCTACACCTTC
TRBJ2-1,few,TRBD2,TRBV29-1,CSVDALAGVNEQFF,TGCAGCGTGGACGCACTAGCGGGGGTCAATGAGCAGTTCTTC
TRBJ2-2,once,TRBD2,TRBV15,CATSRGASGGAVNGELFF,TGTGCCACCAGCAGAGGGGCTAGCGGGGGGGCCGTAAACGGGGAGCTGTTTTTT
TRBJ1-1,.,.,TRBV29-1,CSVGDTEAFF,TGCAGCGTTGGGGACACTGAGGCTTTCTTT
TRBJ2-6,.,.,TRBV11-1,CASSLPSGANVLTF,TGTGCCAGCAGCTTACCCTCTGGGGCCAACGTCCTGACTTTC
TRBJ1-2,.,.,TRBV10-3,CAISEHSEGGYTF,TGTGCCATCAGTGAGCACTCTGAAGGTGGCTACACCTTC
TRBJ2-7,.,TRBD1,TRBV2,CASSEEDRGMREQYF,TGTGCCAGCAGTGAAGAAGACAGGGGGATGCGCGAGCAGTACTTC
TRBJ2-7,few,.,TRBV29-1,CSVEARTVNSYEQYF,TGCAGCGTTGAAGCAAGGACAGTAAACTCCTACGAGCAGTACTTC
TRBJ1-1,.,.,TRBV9,CASSPQVGRTEAFF,TGTGCCAGCAGCCCCCAGGTGGGGCGCACTGAAGCTTTCTTT
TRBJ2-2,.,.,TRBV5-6,CASSLVGPGELFF,TGTGCCAGCAGCTTGGTAGGGCCCGGGGAGCTGTTTTTT
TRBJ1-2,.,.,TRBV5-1,CASSLGRNYGYTF,TGCGCCAGCAGCCTTGGTAGGAACTATGGCTACACCTTC
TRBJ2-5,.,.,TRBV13,CASSLVGARSETQYF,TGTGCCAGCAGCCTGGTGGGGGCCCGATCAGAGACCCAGTACTTC
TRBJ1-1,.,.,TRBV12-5,CASGLVVGDTEAFF,TGTGCTAGTGGTTTGGTAGTAGGGGACACTGAAGCTTTCTTT
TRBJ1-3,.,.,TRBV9,CASSATSLGISGNTIYF,TGTGCCAGCAGCGCAACCTCACTCGGCATCTCTGGAAACACCATATATTTT